The 8 T cell receptor beta chains reported below all come from one sample, sequenced in a study of a mutant IDH1 vaccine in newly diagnosed glioma. Assay: immunoSEQ multiplex PCR; the TCRdb copy retains only in-frame clones and omits some. The sample has around 33,000 clones, about three quarters seen once; the top ten hold roughly 9%. Noted time point: baseline, week 1 (first vaccination visit). Treatment in this sample: pre-vaccination baseline after standard-of-care therapy. Here the sequenced sample was peripheral blood mononuclear cells (PBMCs), taken from a glioma patient treated with radiotherapy, temozolomide or both. These receptors originate from a man aged 45-65 years with glioma. Some clones in this sample may be carry-over from other donors' samples.

This rearrangement joins TRBV29-1 to TRBJ2-7; D might be TRBD2 (5 bases). Germline CDR1 and CDR2: SQVTM and ANQGSEA. V lost 1 base to trimming and J lost 4 bases, with 14 bases between them. The CDR3 contains 14 residues. The CDR3 DNA reads TGCAGCGTTGAAGTCCCGTCGGGAAGATACGAGCAGTACTTC. Protein: CSVEVPSGRYEQYF.

The gene calls are TRBV7-2 and TRBJ1-5, with no clear D. This CDR3 comprises 14 residues. Trimming left V 3 bases short and J 0 bases short, with 6 bases between. Germline V gene sequence: CDR1 SGHTA, CDR2 FQGNSA. This CDR3 is CASSFDSSNQPQHF. As DNA, the CDR3 is TGTGCCAGCAGCTTCGATTCTAGCAATCAGCCCCAGCATTTT.

The chain employs TRBV7-2 and TRBJ1-5; unclear D gene. The germline V gene encodes CDR1 SGHTA and CDR2 FQGNSA. This CDR3 has 14 residues. Trimming left V 3 bases short and J 4 bases short, with 10 bases between. CDR3 region: CASSFKYGNQPQHF. DNA for the CDR3: TGTGCCAGCAGCTTCAAGTACGGAAATCAGCCCCAGCATTTT.

V usage is TRBV6-5 and J usage is TRBJ1-3, with a weak D call TRBD1 (5 bases). V lost 4 bases and J lost 2, with 12 bases in between. The CDR3 totals 15 residues. Looked up from germline, CDR1 is MNHEY and CDR2 is SVGAGI. CDR3 nucleotides: TGTGCCAGCAGTTCAACCGGGACTGCTGGAAACACCATATATTTT. As protein: CASSSTGTAGNTIYF.

J is TRBJ2-3 and V is TRBV7-9, with D possibly being TRBD1 (5 bases). This CDR3 has 16 residues. Looked up from germline, CDR1 is SEHNR and CDR2 is FQNEAQ (reference sequence). V shed 5 bases and J shed 1 base, with 16 bases lying between them. The DNA for the CDR3 is TGTGCCAGCAGCCCAACCCCTGGGGCAGGCACAGATACGCAGTATTTT. Translated, it gives CASSPTPGAGTDTQYF.

This clone was found a few times. This chain links TRBV7-2 with TRBJ1-2; a possible D gene is TRBD1 (6 bases). In germline, CDR1 is SGHTA, CDR2 FQGNSA. The ends were cut back, 4 bases at V and 7 bases at J, with 22 bases in the middle. This CDR3 is built from 16 residues. The CDR3 DNA is TGTGCCAGCAGCTCGTCCGGGACACAAAGACTAGGTGGCTACACCTTC. It encodes CASSSSGTQRLGGYTF. The whole variable domain, remainder taken from reference TRBV7-2 and TRBJ1-2, is GAGVSQSPSNKVTEKGKDVELRCDPISGHTALYWYRQSLGQGLEFLIYFQGNSAPDKSGLPSDRFSAERTGGSVSTLTIQRTQQEDSAVYLCASSSSGTQRLGGYTFGSGTRLTVV.

V gene TRBV2 combines with J gene TRBJ2-5; tentatively, D is TRBD2 (6 bases). The V gene's germline CDR1 is SNHLY and CDR2 FYNNEI. The CDR3 extends over 10 amino acids. V lost 8 bases and J 5 bases, leaving 6 bases between the germline ends. For the CDR3, the DNA is TGTGCCAGCCGGGAGGAGACCCAGTACTTC. This gives the protein CASREETQYF.

This clone occurred once. This chain joins TRBV12-5 and TRBJ1-2; D remains unclear. This CDR3 is built from 12 residues. Deletions cut 5 bases from V and 4 bases from J, with 8 bases between. Germline loops: CDR1 LGHNT, CDR2 FRNRAP. This chain's CDR3 is CASGAGSYGYTF. DNA for the CDR3: TGTGCTAGTGGTGCAGGCTCCTATGGCTACACCTTC.